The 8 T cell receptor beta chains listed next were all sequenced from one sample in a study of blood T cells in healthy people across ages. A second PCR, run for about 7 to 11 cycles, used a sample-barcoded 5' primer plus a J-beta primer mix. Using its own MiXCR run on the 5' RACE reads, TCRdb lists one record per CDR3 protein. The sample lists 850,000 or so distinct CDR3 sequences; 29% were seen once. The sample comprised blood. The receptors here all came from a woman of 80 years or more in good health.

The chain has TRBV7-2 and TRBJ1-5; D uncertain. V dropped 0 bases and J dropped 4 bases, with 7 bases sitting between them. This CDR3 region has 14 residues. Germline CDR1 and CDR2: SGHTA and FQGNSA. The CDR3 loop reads CASSLAVRNQPQHF. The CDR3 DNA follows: TGTGCCAGCAGCTTAGCGGTACGGAATCAGCCCCAGCATTTT.

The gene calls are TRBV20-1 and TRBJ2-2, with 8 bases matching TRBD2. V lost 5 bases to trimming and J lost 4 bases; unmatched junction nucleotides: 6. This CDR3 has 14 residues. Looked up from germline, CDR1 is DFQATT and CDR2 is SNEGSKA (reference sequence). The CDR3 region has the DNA TGCAGTGCTCCCCTTGGGACTAGCACCGGGGAGCTGTTTTTT. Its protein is CSAPLGTSTGELFF.

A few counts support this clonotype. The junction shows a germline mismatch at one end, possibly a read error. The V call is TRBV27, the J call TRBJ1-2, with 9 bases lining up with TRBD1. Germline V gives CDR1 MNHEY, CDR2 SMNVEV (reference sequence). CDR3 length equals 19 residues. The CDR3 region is CTSSFSSGGTGYSTYGYTF. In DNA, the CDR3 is TGTACCAGCAGTTTCTCCTCTGGGGGGACAGGGTATTCGACCTATGGCTACACCTTC.

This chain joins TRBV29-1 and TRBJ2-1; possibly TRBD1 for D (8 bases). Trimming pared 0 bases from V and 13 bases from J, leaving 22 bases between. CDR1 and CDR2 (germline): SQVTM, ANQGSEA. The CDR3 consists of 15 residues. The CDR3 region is CSVEEMQGAGETQFF. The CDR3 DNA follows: TGCAGCGTTGAAGAGATGCAGGGGGCGGGGGAGACCCAGTTCTTC.

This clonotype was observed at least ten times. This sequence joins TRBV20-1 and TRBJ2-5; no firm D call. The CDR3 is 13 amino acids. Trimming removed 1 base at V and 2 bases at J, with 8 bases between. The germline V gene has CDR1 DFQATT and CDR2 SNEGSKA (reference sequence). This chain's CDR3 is CSARVAVQETQYF. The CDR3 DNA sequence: TGCAGTGCTAGAGTTGCGGTTCAAGAGACCCAGTACTTC.

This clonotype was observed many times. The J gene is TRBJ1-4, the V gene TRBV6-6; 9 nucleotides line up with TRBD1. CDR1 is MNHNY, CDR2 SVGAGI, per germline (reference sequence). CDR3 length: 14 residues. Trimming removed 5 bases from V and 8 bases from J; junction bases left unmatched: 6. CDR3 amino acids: CASSGTGLGEKLFF. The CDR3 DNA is TGTGCCAGCAGTGGGACAGGGCTAGGAGAAAAACTGTTTTTT.

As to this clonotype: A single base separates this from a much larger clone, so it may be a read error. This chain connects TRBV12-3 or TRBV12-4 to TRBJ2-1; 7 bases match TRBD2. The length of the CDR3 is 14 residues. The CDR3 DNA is TGTGTCAGCAACCCGGCTAGCGGCTACAATGAGCAGTTCTTC. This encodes CVSNPASGYNEQFF.

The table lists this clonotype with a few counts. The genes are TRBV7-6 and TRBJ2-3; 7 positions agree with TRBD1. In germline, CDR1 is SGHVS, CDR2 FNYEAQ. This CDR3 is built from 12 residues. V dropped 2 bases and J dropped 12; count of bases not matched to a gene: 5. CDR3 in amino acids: CASSLTRDRQYF. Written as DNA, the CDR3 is TGTGCCAGCAGCTTAACCCGGGACAGACAGTATTTT.